The clone carrying this T cell receptor beta chain was seen repeatedly, ten times or more. Its target is not known. The source of the sample is a study of HIV-infected patients and healthy controls. Findings and caveats of the study: Size-matched repertoire data failed to replicate the apparent Gini index recovery after therapy in HIV-infected patients. Healthy controls carried many MAIT alpha-chain CDR3s, while HIV+ repertoires had few. Unequal distinct sequence numbers between patients and controls complicated comparisons.

Alpha and beta constant-region primers primed reverse transcription of approximately 500 ng RNA. Using multiplexing indices, alpha and beta chain libraries were generated apart by chain-specific third strand synthesis. TCRdb processed the 5' RACE reads anew with MiXCR; each CDR3 protein has one entry. There are roughly 20,000 distinct CDR3 sequences in the sample; approximately 10% occur only once, and over 5.5% lies in the top ten. V lost 3 bases and J lost 1, with 12 bases in between. Germline V gives CDR1 SGHTA, CDR2 FQGTGA. The CDR3 extends over 15 amino acids. No cell fractionation was done, so the repertoire covers all unsorted peripheral blood T cells.

The sequence derives from an adult in good health. Sequencing was carried out using blood. The rearrangement joins TRBV7-3 to TRBJ2-5, with D possibly TRBD1 on 5 matching bases. CDR3 in DNA: TGTGCCAGCAGCTTGTACGGACATCTCCAAGAGACCCAGTACTTC. It codes for CASSLYGHLQETQYF.